Given below is one TCR beta chain in context. This record belongs to a study of monozygotic twins with inflammatory bowel disease. This CDR3 region has 17 residues. The germline gives CDR1 MDHEN, CDR2 SYDVKM. TCRdb re-analyzed the 5' RACE reads; it lists each CDR3 protein once, without DNA. Here the sample table reports around 150,000 distinct CDR3 sequences. The sequencing sample was made of blood. The origin of this receptor is a human donor with ulcerative colitis or Crohn's disease, or a healthy co-twin of an affected twin (not recorded which). The rearrangement uses TRBV28 and TRBJ2-5; TCRdb gives TRBD2 as the D gene, but with no DNA this cannot be confirmed. The CDR3 protein is CASSLGLAGGGQETQYF.